This passage covers 29 T cell receptor beta chains from one sample sequenced in a study of OX40 agonist ivuxolimab in advanced cancers. TCRdb keeps only in-frame clones here, not all; method: immunoSEQ multiplex PCR. This sample yields about 160,000 clones, of which under 95% are seen a single time; just over 0.3% belongs to the top ten. Sequenced here: CD4+ or CD8+ T cells sorted from blood, sampled in a trial of the OX40 agonist ivuxolimab. Receptors were obtained from an adult with an advanced solid tumor such as melanoma, head and neck, liver or kidney cancer.

CDR3 protein: CASSLEVGVAANTGELFF. DNA for the CDR3: TGTGCCAGCAGCTTGGAGGTGGGGGTTGCCGCGAACACCGGGGAGCTGTTTTTT. The chain joins TRBV5-4 to TRBJ2-2; D possibly uses TRBD1 or TRBD2 (5 bases each). This CDR3 is built from 18 residues. Trimming took off 0 bases at V and 0 bases at J, with 15 bases between the two ends. Germline CDR1 reads SGHNT; CDR2 reads YYREEE (reference sequence).

This chain uses TRBV5-1 with TRBJ1-4; D ambiguous. V lost 1 base and J lost 8, with 15 bases in between. Germline V gene data show CDR1 as SGHRS and CDR2 as YFSETQ. The CDR3 spans 15 residues. The CDR3 loop reads CASSLSAGGGEKLFF. The CDR3 DNA sequence: TGCGCCAGCAGCTTGTCAGCCGGCGGAGGGGAAAAACTGTTTTTT.

The chain links TRBV11-1 to TRBJ1-3, with D perhaps TRBD1 (5 bases). Per germline, CDR1 SGHAT and CDR2 FQDESV (reference sequence). V was trimmed by 0 bases and J by 4 bases, leaving 13 bases between them. The CDR3 length is 16 residues. The CDR3: CASSLARARDGNTIYF. Written as DNA, the CDR3 is TGTGCCAGCAGCTTAGCCCGGGCCCGGGACGGAAACACCATATATTTT. The full variable domain, rest sourced from reference TRBV11-1 and TRBJ1-3, is EAEVAQSPRYKITEKSQAVAFWCDPISGHATLYWYRQILGQGPELLVQFQDESVVDDSQLPKDRFSAERLKGVDSTLKIQPAELGDSAMYLCASSLARARDGNTIYFGEGSWLTVV.

V usage is TRBV5-1 and J usage is TRBJ1-2, with a possible D match to TRBD1 (6 bases). This CDR3 spans 14 amino acids. Germline assignment: CDR1 SGHRS and CDR2 YFSETQ. V lost 0 bases and J lost 4, with 10 bases in between. CDR3: CASSLEGEGYGYTF. In DNA form, the CDR3 reads TGCGCCAGCAGCTTGGAGGGGGAAGGCTATGGCTACACCTTC.

V and J are TRBV5-1 and TRBJ2-5; perhaps D is TRBD1 or TRBD2 (6 bases each). The CDR3 is 16 amino acids. In germline, CDR1 is SGHRS, CDR2 YFSETQ. Trimming left V 3 bases short and J 0 bases short, with 15 bases between. The CDR3 DNA reads as TGCGCCAGCAGCTCCGGGGGCAGGGCCAACCAAGAGACCCAGTACTTC. Translation gives CASSSGGRANQETQYF.

The J gene is TRBJ2-7, the V gene TRBV5-6, with D perhaps matching TRBD1 (7 bases). Between the trimmed V and J ends, which lost 4 bases and 2 bases, there was a span of 13 bases. The CDR3 spans 14 residues. Looked up from germline, CDR1 is SGHDT and CDR2 is YYEEEE. CDR3 in DNA: TGTGCCAGCAGCGGGCGGGACAGAACCTACGAGCAGTACTTC. Translated: CASSGRDRTYEQYF. Filled out from reference TRBV5-6 and TRBJ2-7, the complete variable domain reads DAGVTQSPTHLIKTRGQQVTLRCSPKSGHDTVSWYQQALGQGPQFIFQYYEEEERQRGNFPDRFSGHQFPNYSSELNVNALLLGDSALYLCASSGRDRTYEQYFGPGTRLTVT.

The chain couples TRBV10-3 to TRBJ2-5; 11 nucleotides match TRBD2. The CDR3 consists of 14 residues. Germline trimming cut 11 bases from V and 7 bases from J; bases unmatched to any gene: 12. CDR1 ENHRY and CDR2 SYGVKD come from the germline V gene. In nucleotides, the CDR3 is TGTGCCTCTCGACTAGCGGGGCCTAGGGGGACCCAGTACTTC. Its protein is CASRLAGPRGTQYF.

The CDR3 loop is CASSDTGIAPGGGEAFF. The DNA for the CDR3 is TGTGCCAGCAGTGATACAGGGATTGCCCCTGGTGGGGGCGAAGCTTTCTTT. The chain carries TRBV2 and TRBJ1-1; TRBD1 might be the D (6 bases). The CDR3 contains 17 residues. The V end was cut by 3 bases, the J end by 8 bases, with 25 bases between. Germline-derived CDR1 and CDR2 are SNHLY and FYNNEI.

This chain uses TRBV18 with TRBJ1-1, with no clear D. The CDR3 spans 16 residues. Trimming removed 3 bases from V and 3 bases from J, with 17 bases in between. The germline V gene has CDR1 KGHSH and CDR2 LQKENI. CDR3 coding DNA: TGTGCCAGCTCACCCTTCCTTGCCAGTCGGGACACTGAAGCTTTCTTT. It encodes CASSPFLASRDTEAFF.

V is TRBV7-9 and J is TRBJ2-3; weak D call: TRBD1 (6 bases). Germline V gene data show CDR1 as SEHNR and CDR2 as FQNEAQ (reference sequence). Trimming removed 5 bases at V and 2 bases at J, with 11 bases between. The CDR3 runs to 14 residues. The DNA for the CDR3 is TGTGCCAGCAGCCTTGGGACAATCACAGATACGCAGTATTTT. Translated: CASSLGTITDTQYF.

The V call is TRBV18, the J call TRBJ1-4, with D unclear. CDR3 length: 14 residues. Germline-derived CDR1 and CDR2 are KGHSH and LQKENI. V lost 5 bases, J lost 4 bases, and 11 bases lay in between. The CDR3 here is CASSRQELNEKLFF. The CDR3 DNA follows: TGTGCCAGCTCAAGGCAGGAACTTAATGAAAAACTGTTTTTT.

This clone occurred once. The chain is built from TRBV27 and TRBJ1-6; no firm D call. CDR1 is MNHEY, CDR2 SMNVEV, per germline (reference sequence). This CDR3 comprises 16 residues. Trimming took 2 bases from V and 6 from J, leaving 14 bases between them. The CDR3 protein is CASSLGAGGGNSPLHF. The CDR3 DNA reads TGTGCCAGCAGTTTAGGTGCGGGCGGTGGTAATTCACCCCTCCACTTT.

The V gene is TRBV5-5, the J gene TRBJ1-5; weak D call: TRBD1 (6 bases). Trimming removed 5 bases at V and 3 bases at J, with 15 bases between. From germline, CDR1 is SGHKS and CDR2 YYEKEE (reference sequence). This CDR3 region has 15 residues. The CDR3 DNA sequence: TGTGCCAGCAGACCCGGGACAAATGCCAATCAGCCCCAGCATTTT. Its protein is CASRPGTNANQPQHF.

The chain couples TRBV9 to TRBJ2-7; D is unclear. Germline V gives CDR1 SGDLS, CDR2 YYNGEE. Between the trimmed V and J ends, which lost 0 bases and 3 bases, there was a span of 4 bases. The CDR3 has 12 residues. The CDR3 loop reads CASSVAVYEQYF. Here the CDR3 DNA reads TGTGCCAGCAGCGTAGCAGTCTACGAGCAGTACTTC.

This clone was counted a single time. CDR3 amino acids: CASSSGQPDSGNTIYF. As DNA, the CDR3 is TGTGCCAGCAGCTCGGGACAGCCGGATTCTGGAAACACCATATATTTT. This chain links TRBV5-5 with TRBJ1-3; TRBD1 aligns across 7 bases. The CDR3 is 16 amino acids. With V trimmed by 3 bases and J by 1 base, 7 bases remained unmatched. Germline V lookup: CDR1 SGHKS, CDR2 YYEKEE (reference sequence).

The V call is TRBV18, the J call TRBJ1-1; D call uncertain. CDR1 KGHSH and CDR2 LQKENI come from the germline V gene. The V end lost 9 bases, the J end lost 4 bases, and 18 bases lay between the germline ends. CDR3 length equals 14 residues. The CDR3 protein is CASWRSGEVTEAFF. In nucleotides, the CDR3 is TGTGCCAGTTGGAGGTCGGGTGAGGTCACTGAAGCTTTCTTT.

In its sample, this clone was seen once. V gene TRBV18 combines with J gene TRBJ2-1; D not resolved. The CDR3 has 14 amino acids. Per the germline V gene, CDR1 is KGHSH and CDR2 is LQKENI. The V end lost 10 bases, the J end lost 3 bases, and 16 bases lay between the germline ends. The CDR3 loop reads CATLRAEYYNEQFF. DNA for the CDR3: TGTGCCACTCTACGAGCTGAGTACTACAATGAGCAGTTCTTC.

This clone has only one observation. The chain carries TRBV6-1 and TRBJ1-4; maybe TRBD1 (6 bases). The CDR3 extends over 15 amino acids. Trimming took 5 bases from V and 0 from J, leaving 10 bases between them. The germline V gene encodes CDR1 MNHNS and CDR2 SASEGT. The CDR3 DNA reads as TGTGCCAGCAGTTCGAAGGGGGCAACTAATGAAAAACTGTTTTTT. The encoded protein is CASSSKGATNEKLFF.

The rearrangement uses TRBV5-4 and TRBJ2-2, with 9 bases matching TRBD2. The germline V gene encodes CDR1 SGHNT and CDR2 YYREEE (reference sequence). V lost 3 bases, J lost 1 base, and 4 bases stayed unmatched. The CDR3 length is 16 residues. The CDR3 here is CASSYGGRGNTGELFF. CDR3 coding DNA: TGTGCCAGCAGCTACGGCGGGAGGGGGAACACCGGGGAGCTGTTTTTT.

The genes are TRBV6-1 and TRBJ2-3, with 9 bases aligning to TRBD1. CDR3 length: 15 residues. Per the germline V gene, CDR1 is MNHNS and CDR2 is SASEGT. The V gene end was trimmed by 1 base and the J gene end by 3 bases; junction bases not matched to a gene: 2. The CDR3 DNA follows: TGTGCCAGCAGTGAAGTCGGACAGGGGACAGATACGCAGTATTTT. Amino acid sequence: CASSEVGQGTDTQYF.

The chain carries TRBV10-3 and TRBJ1-2; TRBD1 might be the D (5 bases). With 0 bases removed from V and 8 bases from J, the gap between germline ends came to 13 bases. The CDR3 length is 14 residues. Germline assignment: CDR1 ENHRY and CDR2 SYGVKD. The CDR3 sequence is CAISESTGGGGYTF. CDR3 DNA: TGTGCCATCAGTGAGTCGACGGGGGGTGGCGGCTACACCTTC.

The chain recombines TRBV5-4 with TRBJ2-3, with D perhaps matching TRBD1 or TRBD2 (5 bases each). The CDR3 length is 13 residues. V lost 6 bases and J lost 1, with 9 bases in between. Germline V gives CDR1 SGHNT, CDR2 YYREEE (reference sequence). CDR3 region: CASKRGGTDTQYF. DNA for the CDR3: TGTGCCAGCAAAAGGGGAGGCACAGATACGCAGTATTTT.

This sequence joins TRBV6-1 and TRBJ2-7; D possibly matches TRBD1 or TRBD2 (5 bases each). CDR3 size: 15 residues. Germline V gene data show CDR1 as MNHNS and CDR2 as SASEGT. V was pared by 7 bases and J by 5 bases, with 21 bases between. The CDR3: CASTITGLSGDEQYF. As DNA, the CDR3 is TGTGCCAGCACGATAACAGGATTATCCGGGGACGAGCAGTACTTC.

V gene TRBV18 combines with J gene TRBJ2-7, with D tentatively TRBD2 (6 bases). Germline V CDR1 and CDR2: KGHSH, LQKENI. This CDR3 is built from 15 residues. V lost 0 bases, J lost 0 bases, and 9 bases lay in between. CDR3 sequence reads: CASSPPGLSSYEQYF. CDR3 DNA sequence: TGTGCCAGCTCACCACCGGGACTTTCCTCCTACGAGCAGTACTTC.

This chain's CDR3 is CASSYPGYLMNTEAFF. In nucleotides, the CDR3 is TGTGCCAGCAGTTACCCGGGGTATCTCATGAACACTGAAGCTTTCTTT. J is TRBJ1-1 and V is TRBV6-6; D ambiguous. The germline V gene encodes CDR1 MNHNY and CDR2 SVGAGI (reference sequence). This CDR3 is 16 amino acids long. Trimming removed 2 bases from V and 0 bases from J, with 13 bases in between.

The V call is TRBV18, the J call TRBJ2-5, with 7 bases matching TRBD1. Germline CDR1 reads KGHSH; CDR2 reads LQKENI. CDR3 length equals 14 residues. With V trimmed by 3 bases and J by 5 bases, 6 bases remained unmatched. The CDR3 spells CASSPRQGEETQYF. The CDR3 DNA is TGTGCCAGCTCACCCCGACAGGGCGAGGAGACCCAGTACTTC.

This chain joins TRBV19 and TRBJ2-3; TRBD1 aligns across 12 bases. The CDR3 loop spans 16 amino acids. J was trimmed by 2 bases and V by 6 bases; bases with no gene match: 6. The germline V gene encodes CDR1 LNHDA and CDR2 SQIVND (reference sequence). The CDR3 reads CASSARDRGPTDTQYF. The CDR3 DNA reads TGTGCCAGTAGCGCCAGGGACAGGGGGCCCACAGATACGCAGTATTTT.

As concerns this clone: This same CDR3 is encoded by further DNA sequences in the sample. The rearrangement links TRBV7-9 to TRBJ2-3; a weak D match, TRBD2 (5 bases). V lost 4 bases to trimming and J lost 3 bases, with 8 bases between them. The germline V gene encodes CDR1 SEHNR and CDR2 FQNEAQ (reference sequence). CDR3 length equals 13 residues. This CDR3 reads CASSSSGTDTQYF. In DNA, the CDR3 is TGTGCCAGCAGCTCGTCGGGAACAGATACGCAGTATTTT.

This clone was recorded only once. The chain has TRBV4-2 and TRBJ1-2; no clear D gene. The CDR3 runs to 15 residues. V lost 0 bases to trimming and J lost 6 bases, with 14 bases between them. The germline V gene encodes CDR1 LGHNA and CDR2 YNFKEQ. The CDR3: CASSQEGKGRHGYTF. Written as DNA, the CDR3 is TGTGCCAGCAGCCAAGAAGGAAAAGGGCGGCATGGCTACACCTTC.